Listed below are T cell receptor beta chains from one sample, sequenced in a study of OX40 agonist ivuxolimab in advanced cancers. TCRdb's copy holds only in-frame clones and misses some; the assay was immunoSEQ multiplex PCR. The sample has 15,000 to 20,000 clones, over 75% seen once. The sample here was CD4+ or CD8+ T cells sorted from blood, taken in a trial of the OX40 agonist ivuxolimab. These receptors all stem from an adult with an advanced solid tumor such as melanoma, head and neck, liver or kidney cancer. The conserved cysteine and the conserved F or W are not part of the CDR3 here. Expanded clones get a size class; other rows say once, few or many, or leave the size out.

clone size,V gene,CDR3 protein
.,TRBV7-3,ASSFGGSIGDTQY
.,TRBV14,ASSQVRTSRTDTQY
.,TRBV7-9,ASSEIGGIHNEQF
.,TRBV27,ASSFALVGPGELF
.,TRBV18,ASSPQTGNTEAF
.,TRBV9,ASSANDGGLDEKLF
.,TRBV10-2,ATSRDRSYEQY
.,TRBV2,ASLNAGRTHYNEQF
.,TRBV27,ASSSSTLGDEQY
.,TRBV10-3,AISEDGNNYGYT
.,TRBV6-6,ASRGQGIKNQPQH
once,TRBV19,ASSIGTGLDEAF
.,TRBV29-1,SVEDGAGNYGYT
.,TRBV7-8,ASSTRASIETF
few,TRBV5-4,ASSLGGMGNEKLF
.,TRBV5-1,ASSHRLAKNIQY
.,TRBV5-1,ASSLMGGTVPGANVLT
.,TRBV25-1,ASSEGEGQPQH
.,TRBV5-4,ASSLQAAPGYT
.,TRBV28,ASSPRGTVYGYT
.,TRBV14,ASSQERVTANEKLF
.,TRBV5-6,ASSFSGMGYYEQY
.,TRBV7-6,ASSLNTGELF
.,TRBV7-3,ASSLTVGPLETQY
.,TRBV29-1,SVGLHGAGNTIY
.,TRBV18,ASSPKQGARITGELF
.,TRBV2,ASAGQLMNTEAF
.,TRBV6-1,ASSANPTANQPQH
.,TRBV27,ASSFAGAEAF
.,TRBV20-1,SARDPGEQY
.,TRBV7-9,ASSLIVGRGKYGYT
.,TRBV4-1,ASSQDVASGRLISYNEQF
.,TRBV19,ASSGPGQVNTEAF
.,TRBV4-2,ASSRIGWGRGRTGELF
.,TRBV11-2,ASSLAAREGGELF
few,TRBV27,ASCLGRSNQPQH
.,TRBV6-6,ASSYFGVDIQY
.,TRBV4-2,ASSQVDRYNSPLH
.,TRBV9,ASSHRDRLGNYGYT
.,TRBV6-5,ARLFGGGPPQY
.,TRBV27,ASRSGTSGRRNNEQF